What follows is one T cell receptor beta chain and its context. This receptor's antigen is unknown. No base qualities exist here, and no much larger clone lies one base off it. TCRbeta CDR3 regions were amplified from genomic DNA using the immunoSEQ Assay, a bias-controlled multiplex PCR. As for how the authors treated the data: The number of nucleated cells in each sample was estimated from the amplification of reference gene primers within the assay. Sequence reads were collapsed and filtered to measure the absolute abundance of every unique TCRbeta CDR3 rearrangement. For each sample, productive Simpson clonality was calculated as the square root of Simpson's diversity index over productive rearrangements. Entries here come from immuneACCESS through TCRdb and include only in-frame sequences with V and J called. Some clones fail to appear in such tables; in the studies checked, an unresolved V gene covers under half of the shortfall, and the cause of the remainder is unknown. The V and J calls and clone size are taken from that table; D and trimming were inferred from the DNA. Across this sample there are 70,000 to 90,000 clones, with approximately 92% seen only once. The ten largest clonotypes hold 6.9% of the sample.

Trimming removed 4 bases from V and 0 bases from J, leaving 9 bases between the germline ends. From the germline V gene, CDR1 is SQVTM and CDR2 is ANQGSEA. The CDR3 goes from the cysteine to the phenylalanine over 14 residues. The sequence is cut down to CDR3 DNA, 42 bases in frame from base 1. The data were obtained in a study of blood T cell repertoires in COVID-19 (dated by TCRdb to the early 2020s). Study-level background: Samples from collaborators originated in the United States, Italy and Spain and spanned both the acute and convalescent phases of COVID-19. Where HLA class I and class II types were available, the types were taken from metadata supplied by the sample provider, not from assay-based typing. The sample metadata nearly always contained a de-identified subject ID, COVID-19 status, age in years and sex. The repertoires were released in a freely available public database meant as a resource for research on the immune response to SARS-CoV-2. The samples were drawn from the first 160 participants of the ongoing ImmuneRACE study and from over a thousand subjects provided by 6 global collaborators. The prospective study material was composed of cDNA or gDNA derived from T cells, B-cell-depleted T cells, or PBMCs. Deeply sampled blood TCRbeta repertoires from subjects exposed to, actively infected with, or recovered from COVID-19 were included in the dataset.

Broader findings and caveats from the paper: The quantity of clinical and demographic metadata differed by source and by participant and was supplied without curation.

Collaborating institutions collected whole blood in K2EDTA tubes following their own protocols. For TCRbeta analysis, collaborators shipped samples as frozen whole blood, isolated PBMCs, or DNA extracted from either of those sample types. The receptor chain draws on TRBV29-1 and TRBJ1-4; the D gene is perhaps TRBD1, from 5 matching bases. The source material was peripheral blood. The source is a human donor in a cohort sampled during active COVID-19. The encoded CDR3 is CSVGQRATNEKLFF. The bases read TGCAGCGTTGGACAGCGTGCAACTAATGAAAAACTGTTTTTT.